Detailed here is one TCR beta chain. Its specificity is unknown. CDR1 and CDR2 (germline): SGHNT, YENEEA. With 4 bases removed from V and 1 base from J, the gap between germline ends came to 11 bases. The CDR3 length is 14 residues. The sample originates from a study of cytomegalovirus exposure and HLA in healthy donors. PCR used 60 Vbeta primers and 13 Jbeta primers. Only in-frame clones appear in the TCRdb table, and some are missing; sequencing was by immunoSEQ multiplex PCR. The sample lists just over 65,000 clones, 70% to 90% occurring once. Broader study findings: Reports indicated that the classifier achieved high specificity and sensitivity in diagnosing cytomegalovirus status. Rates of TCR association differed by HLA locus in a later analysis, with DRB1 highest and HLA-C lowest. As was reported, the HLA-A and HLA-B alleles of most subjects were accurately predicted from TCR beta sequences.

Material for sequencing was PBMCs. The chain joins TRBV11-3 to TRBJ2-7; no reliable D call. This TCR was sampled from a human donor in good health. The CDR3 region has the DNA TGTGCCAGCAGCTCCTCGTACCAGTCCTACGAGCAGTACTTC. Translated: CASSSSYQSYEQYF. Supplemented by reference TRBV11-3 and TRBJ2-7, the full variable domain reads EAGVVQSPRYKIIEKKQPVAFWCNPISGHNTLYWYLQNLGQGPELLIRYENEEAVDDSQLPKDRFSAERLKGVDSTLKIQPAELGDSAVYLCASSSSYQSYEQYFGPGTRLTVT.